This entry features one T cell receptor (beta chain) sequence. The data were taken from a study of blood T cells in healthy people across ages. CDR3 length: 16 residues. It was with a sample-barcoded 5' primer and a J-beta primer mix that a second PCR of about 6 to 12 cycles was run. With 12 random nucleotides, a template-switch adaptor tagged each individual cDNA molecule. TCRdb reprocessed the 5' RACE reads with MiXCR, giving one entry per CDR3 protein. The repertoire has around 1,000,000 distinct CDR3 sequences, under 30% of them found once; the top ten carry approximately 0.75%. These sequences were also reported in another study, on T cells of mothers and their children. That source notes: Slightly higher but non-significant overlap marked related mother-child pairs versus unrelated pairs.

This rearrangement joins TRBV12-3 or TRBV12-4 to TRBJ2-5; TRBD2 matches at 11 bases. The J call may be wrong; the DNA end is better matched by TRBJ2-7. Specimen: blood. This receptor was identified in a girl aged 2-15 years in good health. The CDR3 DNA follows: TGTGCCAGCAGTGTCGCTCGGCTAGCGGGAGGAGACGAGCAGTACTTC. It codes for CASSVARLAGGDEQYF.